A selection of T cell receptor beta chains follows, all from one sample in a study of cytomegalovirus exposure and HLA in healthy donors. Sequencing was performed with immunoSEQ multiplex PCR; in TCRdb, only in-frame clones are kept and a portion is missing. The repertoire holds 150,000 or so clones, 80% seen once, with around 5.2% in the top ten. The specimen was PBMCs. Source of these receptors: a woman between 35 and 50 years old in good health and CMV-seropositive. Each CDR3 is given with its conserved first and last residue. The order of the fields is clone size, V gene, J gene, CDR3 protein. Clone size appears in some rows only: once, few, many, or a class for an expanded clone.

.	TRBV19	TRBJ2-1	CATLGAVYNEQFF
.	TRBV25-1	TRBJ2-1	CASSKRDRAYNEQFF
.	TRBV5-6	TRBJ1-5	CASSLGTGPNQPQHF
.	TRBV9	TRBJ1-3	CASTTGDRGNTIYF
.	TRBV2	TRBJ2-1	CASSVAPRGFF
.	TRBV7-9	TRBJ2-7	CASSFSGASYEQYF
once	TRBV19	TRBJ2-1	CASSSPGLAGNNEQFF
few	TRBV7-3	TRBJ2-2	CASSYGNTGELFF
.	TRBV11-3	TRBJ2-1	CASSVAGGGNEQFF
.	TRBV27	TRBJ2-7	CASSRRPGTGNEQYF
.	TRBV30	TRBJ1-6	CAWSTDRVYSPLHF
.	TRBV18	TRBJ1-1	CASSLGTPEPFF
.	TRBV2	TRBJ2-7	CASSEVWSGRNYEQYF
.	TRBV18	TRBJ1-1	CASSRTGVEAFF
.	TRBV6-1	TRBJ1-5	CASSGRTGGEPQHF
.	TRBV27	TRBJ2-2	CASSADRGPGELFF
.	TRBV30	TRBJ2-7	CAWGGGVKYF
once	TRBV7-2	TRBJ2-7	CASSLARLAGGYEQYF
few	TRBV13	TRBJ2-5	CASSLLAGGQETQYF
once	TRBV19	TRBJ2-3	CASTPTGYRTDTQYF
.	TRBV6-5	TRBJ2-7	CASSYSSRGNEQYF
.	TRBV4-2	TRBJ1-2	CASSQVSDRERYTF
.	TRBV18	TRBJ1-2	CASSPSQGAVSYGYTF
.	TRBV27	TRBJ1-4	CASSHAGRPLTEKLFF
.	TRBV5-4	TRBJ2-7	CASSRAGARANYEQYF
.	TRBV15	TRBJ1-1	CATSSNTGTSEAFF
few	TRBV29-1	TRBJ1-2	CSVEASGTVRGYTF
.	TRBV6-5	TRBJ1-6	CASSYSSGHYNSPLHF
.	TRBV9	TRBJ2-6	CASSGAGENSGANVLTF
.	TRBV18	TRBJ2-2	CASSLSTGELFF